This TCR beta chain derives from a study of CD8 T cells in ankylosing spondylitis. In TCRdb, the 5' RACE reads were re-called with MiXCR into one record per CDR3 protein. The data show fewer than 200,000 distinct CDR3 sequences, with 9.8% seen just once and less than 15% held by the top ten. This CDR3 region has 15 residues. V lost 2 bases and J lost 4; bases outside the gene matches: 3. This clonotype appeared a few times. Sequences were obtained from blood, either unsorted or a sorted T cell fraction (not recorded which). The sequence came from a female donor with ankylosing spondylitis or in good health (not recorded which). This sequence joins TRBV12-3 or TRBV12-4 and TRBJ1-1, with 11 bases that match TRBD1. The CDR3 bases are TGTGCCAGCAGTTTATCGGGACAGGGGGTCACTGAAGCTTTCTTT. Encoded protein: CASSLSGQGVTEAFF.